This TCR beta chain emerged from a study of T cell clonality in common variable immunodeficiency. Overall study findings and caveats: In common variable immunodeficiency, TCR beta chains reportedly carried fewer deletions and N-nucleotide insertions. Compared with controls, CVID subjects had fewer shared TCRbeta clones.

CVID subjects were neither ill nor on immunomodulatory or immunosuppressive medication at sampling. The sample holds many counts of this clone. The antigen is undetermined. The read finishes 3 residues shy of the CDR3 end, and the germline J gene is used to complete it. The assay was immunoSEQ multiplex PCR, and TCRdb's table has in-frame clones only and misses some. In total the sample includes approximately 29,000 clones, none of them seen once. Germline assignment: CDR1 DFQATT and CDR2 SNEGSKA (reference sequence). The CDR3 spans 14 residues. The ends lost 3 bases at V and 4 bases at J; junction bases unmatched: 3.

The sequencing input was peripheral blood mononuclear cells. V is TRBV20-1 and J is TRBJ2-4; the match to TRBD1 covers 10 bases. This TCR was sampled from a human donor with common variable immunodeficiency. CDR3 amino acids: CSASLGQGKNIQYF. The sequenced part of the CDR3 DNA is TGCAGTGCTAGTTTGGGACAGGGGAAAAACATT.